The next 7 T cell receptor beta chains were all read from a single sample in a study of blood T cell repertoires in COVID-19. Sequencing was performed with immunoSEQ multiplex PCR; in TCRdb, only in-frame clones are kept and a portion is missing. The repertoire holds fewer than 150,000 clones, with 85% to 90% as singletons. The sample was peripheral blood. The receptors derive from a woman in her sixties or seventies with COVID-19, enrolled during active disease.

A word on this clone: The sample has other DNA sequences that encode this CDR3 too. The chain links TRBV5-4 to TRBJ2-2; 8 bases align to TRBD2. Germline CDR1 and CDR2: SGHNT and YYREEE (reference sequence). V lost 0 bases and J lost 5; bases outside the gene matches: 6. There are 16 residues in the CDR3. The CDR3 reads CASSLAGGRGTGELFF. The CDR3 nucleotides are TGTGCCAGCAGCTTGGCGGGGGGGCGGGGGACCGGGGAGCTGTTTTTT.

The chain uses TRBV7-2 and TRBJ2-3; possible D gene TRBD2, 5 bases. Germline CDR1 and CDR2: SGHTA and FQGNSA. The CDR3 totals 12 residues. Trimming pared 10 bases from V and 5 bases from J, leaving 13 bases between. The CDR3 region is CATIRGIDTQYF. The CDR3 nucleotides are TGTGCCACCATACGAGGGATAGATACGCAGTATTTT.

This clone was counted a single time. The chain is built from TRBV19 and TRBJ1-1; D not certain. V lost 7 bases and J 6 bases, leaving 21 bases between the germline ends. The CDR3 runs 15 residues. Germline lookup yields CDR1 LNHDA and CDR2 SQIVND (reference sequence). This CDR3 reads CASTNKGTRGAEAFF. The CDR3 DNA reads as TGTGCCAGTACCAATAAGGGCACCCGGGGAGCTGAAGCTTTCTTT.

The rearrangement joins TRBV7-2 to TRBJ2-2; 10 bases fit TRBD2. Germline CDR1 is SGHTA and CDR2 is FQGNSA. Trimming removed 3 bases from V and 1 base from J; junction bases left unmatched: 8. There are 18 residues in the CDR3. The CDR3 spells CASSLAYVAGGNTGELFF. The CDR3 nucleotides are TGTGCCAGCAGCTTGGCCTATGTAGCGGGGGGGAACACCGGGGAGCTGTTTTTT.

The gene calls are TRBV4-3 and TRBJ2-7; TRBD2 matches at 9 bases. Germline V gene lookup returns CDR1 LGHNA and CDR2 YSLEER. Trimming at V came to 0 bases and at J to 3 bases, leaving 3 bases not matched to a gene. The CDR3 has 15 amino acids. The CDR3 sequence: CASSQELAGSYEQYF. The CDR3 coding sequence is TGCGCCAGCAGCCAAGAGCTAGCGGGAAGCTACGAGCAGTACTTC.

The rearrangement links TRBV2 to TRBJ1-4, with TRBD1 as a possible D gene (5 bases). The CDR3 sequence is 14 residues long. Germline assignment: CDR1 SNHLY and CDR2 FYNNEI. The V end was cut by 7 bases, the J end by 8 bases, with 17 bases between. The CDR3 sequence: CASTMEGREEKLFF. DNA of the CDR3: TGTGCCAGCACTATGGAGGGGAGAGAGGAAAAACTGTTTTTT.

The J gene is TRBJ2-3, the V gene TRBV7-2; 8 bases align to TRBD2. Germline V gene sequence: CDR1 SGHTA, CDR2 FQGNSA. Unmatched junction bases numbered 6, after V lost 5 bases and J lost 2 bases. This CDR3 has 15 amino acids. In DNA, the CDR3 is TGTGCCAGCAGCCGTAGCGGGGTCCTCACAGATACGCAGTATTTT. Protein sequence: CASSRSGVLTDTQYF.